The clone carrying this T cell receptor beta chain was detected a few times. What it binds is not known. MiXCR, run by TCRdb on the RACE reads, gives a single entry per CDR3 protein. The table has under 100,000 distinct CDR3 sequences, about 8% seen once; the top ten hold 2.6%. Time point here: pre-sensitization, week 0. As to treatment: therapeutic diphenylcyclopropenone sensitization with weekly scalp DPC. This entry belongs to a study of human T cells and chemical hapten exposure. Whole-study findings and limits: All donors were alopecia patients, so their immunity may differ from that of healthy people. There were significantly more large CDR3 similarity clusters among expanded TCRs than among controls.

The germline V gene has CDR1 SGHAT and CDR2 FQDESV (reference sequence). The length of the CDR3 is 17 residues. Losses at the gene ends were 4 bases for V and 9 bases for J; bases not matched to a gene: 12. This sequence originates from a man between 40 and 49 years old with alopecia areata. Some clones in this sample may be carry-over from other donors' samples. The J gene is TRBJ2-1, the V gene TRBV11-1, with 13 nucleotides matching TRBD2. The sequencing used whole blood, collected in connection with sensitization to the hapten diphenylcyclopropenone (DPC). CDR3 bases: TGTGCCAGCAGCTCTCAACTAGCGGGAGGGCAATTAAGTGAGCAGTTCTTC. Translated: CASSSQLAGGQLSEQFF.